This entry lists 21 T cell receptor beta chains sequenced from one sample in a study of spatial heterogeneity in lung cancer. The time point is: sample taken at primary tumor resection. Via MiXCR, TCRdb re-called the 5' RACE reads, giving one row per CDR3 protein. There are 60,000 to 75,000 distinct CDR3 sequences in the sample; approximately 6.3% occur only once, and roughly 14% lies in the top ten. The specimen comprised PBMCs, sampled at surgery. The receptor set was obtained from a female donor with early-stage non-small cell lung cancer.

This clonotype was observed at least ten times. The gene calls are TRBV24-1 and TRBJ2-7, with D unresolved. Trimming took off 2 bases at V and 2 bases at J, with 6 bases between the two ends. Germline CDR1 is KGHDR and CDR2 is SFDVKD. The CDR3 length is 13 residues. CDR3 in DNA: TGTGCCACCAGTGATTCCTCGGCCTACGAGCAGTACTTC. Translation: CATSDSSAYEQYF.

This clonotype showed up just a few times. The chain links TRBV2 to TRBJ1-5; D uncertain. This CDR3 spans 13 amino acids. The germline V gene has CDR1 SNHLY and CDR2 FYNNEI. The V and J ends lost 11 bases and 0 bases respectively, with 11 bases between them. The CDR3 coding sequence is TGTGCCGGAGGCGACAATAGCAATCAGCCCCAGCATTTT. Translated, it gives CAGGDNSNQPQHF.

Only a few counts were recorded for this clonotype. This chain connects TRBV28 to TRBJ2-2; D not certain. CDR3 length: 14 residues. V was trimmed by 6 bases and J by 3 bases, leaving 11 bases between them. The germline V gene encodes CDR1 MDHEN and CDR2 SYDVKM. The CDR3 DNA follows: TGTGCCAGCAGCCCCAACAGTCACACCGGGGAGCTGTTTTTT. Its protein is CASSPNSHTGELFF.

On this clonotype: No conserved phenylalanine or tryptophan ends this CDR3, so it is likely a read error. The genes are TRBV27 and TRBJ1-5; D ambiguous. Trimming removed 1 base at V and 2 bases at J, with 12 bases between. Germline CDR1 is MNHEY and CDR2 is SMNVEV (reference sequence). This CDR3 has 16 amino acids. The CDR3 sequence is CASSLLGGQGNQPQHS. The CDR3 nucleotides are TGTGCCAGCAGTTTATTGGGCGGGCAGGGCAATCAGCCCCAGCATTCT.

Many counts were recorded for this clonotype. The chain uses TRBV10-3 and TRBJ2-3, with D uncertain. This CDR3 has 13 amino acids. Per the germline V gene, CDR1 is ENHRY and CDR2 is SYGVKD. V was trimmed by 7 bases and J by 0 bases, leaving 8 bases between them. The CDR3 DNA reads TGTGCCATCAAATCCGGTAGCACAGATACGCAGTATTTT. Translated: CAIKSGSTDTQYF.

This clonotype was counted many times. The V and J genes are TRBV12-3 or TRBV12-4 and TRBJ1-2; D not resolved. Trimming cost V 3 bases and J 4 bases, with 9 bases left between them. The CDR3 loop spans 13 amino acids. The CDR3 DNA is TGTGCCAGCAGTTTGTCCTCGTCCTATGGCTACACCTTC. It yields the protein CASSLSSSYGYTF.

This clonotype was picked up a small number of times. The chain uses TRBV5-1 and TRBJ1-1; tentative D call: TRBD1 (5 bases). Germline values: CDR1 SGHRS, CDR2 YFSETQ. The CDR3 totals 16 residues. Trimming took off 0 bases at V and 1 base at J, with 13 bases between the two ends. CDR3 in DNA: TGCGCCAGCAGCTTGGAACCGGGACGGAGGAACACTGAAGCTTTCTTT. Translated, it gives CASSLEPGRRNTEAFF.

This clonotype was recorded at least ten times. In DNA form, the CDR3 reads TGTGCCAGCAGTTTTCACGAAGAGACCCAGTACTTC. Encoded protein: CASSFHEETQYF. V usage is TRBV12-3 or TRBV12-4 and J usage is TRBJ2-5; D remains ambiguous. V was pared by 3 bases and J by 3 bases, with 5 bases between. CDR3 length equals 12 residues.

This clonotype was counted between two and nine times. The chain recombines TRBV2 with TRBJ1-4; 7 nucleotides line up with TRBD1. The trim removed 11 bases at V and 6 bases at J, leaving 18 bases unmatched. CDR1 SNHLY and CDR2 FYNNEI come from the germline V gene. This CDR3 is built from 16 residues. CDR3 amino acids: CAGKRDSGMVYEKLFF. CDR3 nucleotide sequence: TGTGCCGGGAAACGGGACAGCGGAATGGTTTATGAAAAACTGTTTTTT.

This clonotype has only a few counts. The rearrangement uses TRBV7-9 and TRBJ2-1; TRBD1 might be the D (5 bases). This CDR3 comprises 12 residues. Germline V gives CDR1 SEHNR, CDR2 FQNEAQ (reference sequence). The V end lost 5 bases, the J end lost 10 bases, and 12 bases lay between the germline ends. The CDR3 loop reads CASSPLGREQFF. The DNA of the CDR3 is TGTGCCAGCAGCCCCTTGGGGCGGGAGCAGTTCTTC.

Many counts were recorded for this clonotype. The chain is built from TRBV7-2 and TRBJ2-1; 9 bases are a match to TRBD2. CDR3 length: 14 residues. Germline CDR1 SGHTA, CDR2 FQGNSA. With 6 bases clipped from V and 8 bases from J, the junction kept 8 bases outside the gene matches. CDR3 sequence: CASRPSGEAHEQFF. CDR3 nucleotide sequence: TGTGCCAGCAGACCTAGCGGGGAGGCCCATGAGCAGTTCTTC.

The gene calls are TRBV7-3 and TRBJ2-2; 7 positions match TRBD1. Germline V gene lookup returns CDR1 SGHTA and CDR2 FQGTGA. J was trimmed by 1 base and V by 1 base; bases with no gene match: 3. There are 16 residues in the CDR3. In nucleotides, the CDR3 is TGTGCCAGCAGCTTAAAGGGACAGCTGAACACCGGGGAGCTGTTTTTT. Its protein product is CASSLKGQLNTGELFF.

This clonotype was counted at least ten times. This chain uses TRBV2 with TRBJ1-1, with D hard to call. CDR1 is SNHLY and CDR2 is FYNNEI in the germline V gene. This CDR3 is 12 amino acids long. This CDR3 reads CAKGGEYTEAFF. CDR3 coding DNA: TGTGCAAAAGGCGGGGAGTACACTGAAGCTTTCTTT. The entire variable domain, with the rest obtained from reference TRBV2 and TRBJ1-1, is as follows: EPEVTQTPSHQVTQMGQEVILRCVPISNHLYFYWYRQILGQKVEFLVSFYNNEISEKSEIFDDQFSVERPDGSNFTLKIRSTKLEDSAMYFCAKGGEYTEAFFGQGTRLTVV.

The V call is TRBV12-3 or TRBV12-4, the J call TRBJ1-4, with D possibly matching TRBD1 (5 bases). Trimming pared 2 bases from V and 6 bases from J, leaving 10 bases between. The CDR3 contains 14 residues. In nucleotides, the CDR3 is TGTGCCAGCAGTTTATTGCGCAGGGATGAAAAACTGTTTTTT. It specifies CASSLLRRDEKLFF.

This clonotype was counted many times. This chain joins TRBV28 and TRBJ2-7; 7 nucleotides match TRBD1. Germline V CDR1 and CDR2: MDHEN, SYDVKM. V trimming: 5 bases; J trimming: 1 base; junction bases outside the gene matches: 8. This CDR3 has 15 amino acids. CDR3 DNA sequence: TGTGCCAGCAGTCGACAGGGATCACCATCCTACGAGCAGTACTTC. Its protein is CASSRQGSPSYEQYF.

This clonotype has at least ten counts. The chain joins TRBV29-1 to TRBJ2-2; D is possibly TRBD1 (5 bases). The CDR3 extends over 13 amino acids. Trimming removed 7 bases at V and 4 bases at J, with 13 bases between. Germline V gene sequence: CDR1 SQVTM, CDR2 ANQGSEA. CDR3 in amino acids: CSGKQGGTGELFF. The CDR3 DNA reads TGCAGCGGAAAGCAGGGCGGCACCGGGGAGCTGTTTTTT.

This sequence joins TRBV30 and TRBJ2-3; 7 positions agree with TRBD1. This CDR3 contains 17 residues. V lost 0 bases, J lost 4 bases, and 13 bases stayed unmatched. Germline values: CDR1 GTSNPN, CDR2 SVGIG (reference sequence). CDR3 region: CAWSVLAAGGFADTQYF. The DNA of the CDR3 is TGTGCCTGGAGTGTTCTCGCGGCAGGGGGTTTCGCAGATACGCAGTATTTT.

The sample holds many counts of this clonotype. The V gene is TRBV28, the J gene TRBJ2-1; D uncertain. This CDR3 comprises 11 residues. Germline V CDR1 and CDR2: MDHEN, SYDVKM. V lost 6 bases and J 3 bases, leaving 3 bases between the germline ends. The CDR3 spells CASSNYNEQFF. CDR3 nucleotides: TGTGCCAGCAGCAACTACAATGAGCAGTTCTTC.

This clonotype was detected a few times. The chain joins TRBV6-6 to TRBJ2-2; 8 bases map to TRBD2. Germline CDR1 and CDR2: MNHNY and SVGAGI (reference sequence). V lost 8 bases, J lost 4 bases, and 9 bases stayed unmatched. The CDR3 length is 15 residues. The CDR3 DNA follows: TGTGCCAGCCATACAGGGCTAGCGGGCACCGGGGAGCTGTTTTTT. Translating it yields CASHTGLAGTGELFF.

In its sample, this clonotype was seen a few times. The V and J genes are TRBV7-8 and TRBJ2-6, with D possibly matching TRBD1 (6 bases). The CDR3 spans 16 residues. Germline CDR1 reads SGHVS; CDR2 reads FQNEAQ. Trimming took off 5 bases at V and 2 bases at J, with 13 bases between the two ends. The CDR3 nucleotides read TGTGCCAGCAGCCCCGCAGGGGTTACTGGGGCCAACGTCCTGACTTTC. Encoded protein: CASSPAGVTGANVLTF.

This clonotype was detected many times. The V call is TRBV7-3, the J call TRBJ1-6, with D unclear. This CDR3 comprises 13 residues. Trimming took 4 bases from V and 10 from J, leaving 11 bases between them. The germline V gene encodes CDR1 SGHTA and CDR2 FQGTGA. CDR3 bases: TGTGCCAGCAGCTCCCTCCCAGTATCACCCCTCCACTTT. Protein product: CASSSLPVSPLHF.